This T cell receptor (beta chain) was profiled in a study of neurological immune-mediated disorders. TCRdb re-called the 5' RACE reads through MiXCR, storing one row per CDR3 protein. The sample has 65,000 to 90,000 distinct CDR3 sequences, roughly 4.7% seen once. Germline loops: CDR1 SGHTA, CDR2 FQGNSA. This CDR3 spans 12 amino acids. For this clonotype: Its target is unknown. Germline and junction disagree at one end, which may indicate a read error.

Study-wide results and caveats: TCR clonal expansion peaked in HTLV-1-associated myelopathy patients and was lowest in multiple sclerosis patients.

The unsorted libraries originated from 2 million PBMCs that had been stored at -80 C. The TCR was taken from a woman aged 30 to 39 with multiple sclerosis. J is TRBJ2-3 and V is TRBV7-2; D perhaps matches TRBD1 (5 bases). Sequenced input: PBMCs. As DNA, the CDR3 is TGTGACAGCAGCACCGCCGGACACGCCGTGTATTTT. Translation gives CDSSTAGHAVYF.